These 5 T cell receptor beta chains originate from one sample sequenced in a study of shared clonotypes between healthy human individuals. Measured with immunoSEQ multiplex PCR; TCRdb has only the in-frame clones, and not every one. The sample shows about 980,000 clones, approximately 80% of them seen only once. The material sequenced was memory CD4+ T cells sorted from blood. Subset meaning: CD45RA-negative fraction. Receptors were obtained from a man between 18 and 29 years old in good health.

DNA for the CDR3: TGTGCCAGCAGCCTCGACAGGGTACGTTCACCCCTCCACTTT. This translates into CASSLDRVRSPLHF. The V call is TRBV7-2, the J call TRBJ1-6; 7 positions match TRBD1. J gave up 9 bases and V 5 bases, and 7 bases lay outside the gene matches. CDR1 is SGHTA, CDR2 FQGNSA, per germline. The CDR3 length is 14 residues.

This clone was seen only a few times. The V gene is TRBV5-1, the J gene TRBJ1-6; D is unresolved. Per germline, CDR1 SGHRS and CDR2 YFSETQ. The CDR3 runs to 15 residues. V gave up 4 bases and J gave up 5 bases, with 13 bases separating them. The CDR3, as DNA: TGCGCCAGCAGCGTCTCAGTTTCCGATAATTCACCCCTCCACTTT. It yields the protein CASSVSVSDNSPLHF. The variable domain in full, completed from reference TRBV5-1 and TRBJ1-6, reads KAGVTQTPRYLIKTRGQQVTLSCSPISGHRSVSWYQQTPGQGLQFLFEYFSETQRNKGNFPGRFSGRQFSNSRSEMNVSTLELGDSALYLCASSVSVSDNSPLHFGNGTRLTVT.

The genes are TRBV28 and TRBJ2-4, with D possibly called TRBD1 or TRBD2 (5 bases each). The CDR3 covers 13 residues. Looked up from germline, CDR1 is MDHEN and CDR2 is SYDVKM. Trimming stripped 4 bases from V and 12 bases from J, with 16 bases between. The CDR3 reads CASSSPGRTDQYF. DNA for the CDR3: TGTGCCAGCAGTTCGCCAGGGAGAACGGATCAGTACTTC.

The V and J genes are TRBV7-8 and TRBJ2-5, with D perhaps TRBD2 (6 bases). The CDR3 totals 12 residues. From germline, CDR1 is SGHVS and CDR2 FQNEAQ. V lost 8 bases and J lost 5, with 12 bases in between. DNA for the CDR3: TGTGCCAGCGGCGGGACCGATGAGACCCAGTACTTC. This gives the protein CASGGTDETQYF.

The rearrangement joins TRBV19 to TRBJ2-1; D uncertain. Germline loops: CDR1 LNHDA, CDR2 SQIVND (reference sequence). Trimming took 5 bases from V and 8 from J, leaving 7 bases between them. This CDR3 has 11 amino acids. The CDR3 is CASSSIHEQFF. CDR3 bases: TGTGCCAGTAGTTCCATACATGAGCAGTTCTTC. Drawing the rest from reference TRBV19 and TRBJ2-1, the complete variable domain is DGGITQSPKYLFRKEGQNVTLSCEQNLNHDAMYWYRQDPGQGLRLIYYSQIVNDFQKGDIAEGYSVSREKKESFPLTVTSAQKNPTAFYLCASSSIHEQFFGPGTRLTVL.